This T cell receptor (beta chain) was observed in a study of T cell responses to AZD1222 COVID-19 vaccine. General study results and limits: Among spike-specific TCRs, nearly half reportedly target unmutated variant regions.

CDR3 length equals 12 residues. Germline CDR1 SGDLS, CDR2 YYNGEE. V gave up 7 bases and J gave up 8 bases, with 15 bases separating them. In the case of this clone: The antigen is undetermined.

This table comes from immunoSEQ multiplex PCR, and its TCRdb copy is limited to in-frame clones, with some not included. Seen here are 150,000 to 180,000 clones, about 88% observed once, and the top ten hold around 3.2%. The sequences come from peripheral blood, collected on day 0 of AZD1222 vaccination. The J gene is TRBJ1-2, the V gene TRBV9; D is ambiguous. This TCR came from an adult in good health. CDR3 sequence: CASGLNSGGYTF. The CDR3 DNA reads TGTGCCAGCGGTCTTAATAGTGGAGGCTACACCTTC.